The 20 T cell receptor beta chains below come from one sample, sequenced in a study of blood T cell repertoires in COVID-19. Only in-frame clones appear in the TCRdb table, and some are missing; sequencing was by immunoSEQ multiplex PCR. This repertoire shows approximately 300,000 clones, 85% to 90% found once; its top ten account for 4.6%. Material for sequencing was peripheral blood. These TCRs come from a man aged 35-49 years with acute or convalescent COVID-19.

The CDR3 nucleotides are TGTGCCATCGGACAGGGGGTATTTCAGCCCCAGCATTTT. This translates into CAIGQGVFQPQHF. The chain has TRBV10-3 and TRBJ1-5; 10 positions agree with TRBD1. Germline loops: CDR1 ENHRY, CDR2 SYGVKD. The CDR3 sequence is 13 residues long. Germline trimming cut 8 bases from V and 6 bases from J; bases unmatched to any gene: 4.

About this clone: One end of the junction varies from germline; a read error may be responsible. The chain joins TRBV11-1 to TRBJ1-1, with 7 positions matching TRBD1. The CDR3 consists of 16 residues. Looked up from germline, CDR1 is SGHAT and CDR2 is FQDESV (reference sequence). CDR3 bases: TGTGCCAGCTGCTTTGACGAGGGGGCGGGGAACACTGAAGCTTTCTTT. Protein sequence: CASCFDEGAGNTEAFF.

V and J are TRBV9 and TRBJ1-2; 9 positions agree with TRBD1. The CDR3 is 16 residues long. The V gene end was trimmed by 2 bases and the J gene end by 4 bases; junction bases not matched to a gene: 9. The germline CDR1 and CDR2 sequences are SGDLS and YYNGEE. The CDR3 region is CASSVTQGAGRYGYTF. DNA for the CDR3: TGTGCCAGCAGCGTCACACAGGGGGCCGGACGCTATGGCTACACCTTC.

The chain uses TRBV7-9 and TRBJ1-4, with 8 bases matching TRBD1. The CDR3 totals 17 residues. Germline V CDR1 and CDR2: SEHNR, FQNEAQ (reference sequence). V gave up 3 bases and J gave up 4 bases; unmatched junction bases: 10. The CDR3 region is CASSFRTGRDGNEKLFF. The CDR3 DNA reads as TGTGCCAGCAGCTTCCGGACAGGGAGGGATGGTAATGAAAAACTGTTTTTT.

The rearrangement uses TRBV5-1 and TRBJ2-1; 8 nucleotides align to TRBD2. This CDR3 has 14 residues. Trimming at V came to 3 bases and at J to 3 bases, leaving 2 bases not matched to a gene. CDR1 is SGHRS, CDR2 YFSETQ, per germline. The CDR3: CASSSGGYYNEQFF. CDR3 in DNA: TGCGCCAGCAGCTCGGGGGGGTACTACAATGAGCAGTTCTTC.

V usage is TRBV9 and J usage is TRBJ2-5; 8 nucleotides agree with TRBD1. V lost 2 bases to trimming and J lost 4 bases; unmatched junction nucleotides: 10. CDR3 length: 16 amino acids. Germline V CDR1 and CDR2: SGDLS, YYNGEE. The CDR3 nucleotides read TGTGCCAGCAGCGTGGGGACAGGAGCCGAGAGAGAGACCCAGTACTTC. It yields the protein CASSVGTGAERETQYF.

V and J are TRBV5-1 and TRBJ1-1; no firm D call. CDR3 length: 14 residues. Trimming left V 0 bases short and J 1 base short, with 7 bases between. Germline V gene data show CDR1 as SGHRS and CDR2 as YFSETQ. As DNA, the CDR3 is TGCGCCAGCAGCTTGGCGACAACGAACACTGAAGCTTTCTTT. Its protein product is CASSLATTNTEAFF.

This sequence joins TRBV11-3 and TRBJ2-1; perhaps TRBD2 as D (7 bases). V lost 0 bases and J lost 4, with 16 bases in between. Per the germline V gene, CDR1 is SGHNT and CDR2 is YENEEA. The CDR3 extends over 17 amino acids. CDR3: CASSLEWAGARYNEQFF. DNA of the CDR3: TGTGCCAGCAGCTTAGAGTGGGCGGGGGCGAGGTACAATGAGCAGTTCTTC.

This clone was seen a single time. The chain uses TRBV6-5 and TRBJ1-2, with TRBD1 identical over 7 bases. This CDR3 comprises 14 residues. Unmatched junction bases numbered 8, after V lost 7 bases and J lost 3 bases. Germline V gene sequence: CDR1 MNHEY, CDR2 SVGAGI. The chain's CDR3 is CASTYRGLDYGYTF. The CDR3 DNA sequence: TGTGCCAGCACCTACAGGGGTTTAGACTATGGCTACACCTTC.

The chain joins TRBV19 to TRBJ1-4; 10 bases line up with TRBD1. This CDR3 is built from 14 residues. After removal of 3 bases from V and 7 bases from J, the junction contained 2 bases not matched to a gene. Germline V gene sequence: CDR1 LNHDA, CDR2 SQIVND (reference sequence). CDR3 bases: TGTGCCAGTAGTATCGGACAGGGGGTTGAAAAACTGTTTTTT. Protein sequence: CASSIGQGVEKLFF.

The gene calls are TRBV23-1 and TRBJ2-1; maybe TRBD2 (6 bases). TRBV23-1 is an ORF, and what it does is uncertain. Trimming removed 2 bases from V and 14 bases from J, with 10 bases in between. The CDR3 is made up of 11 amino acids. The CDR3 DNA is TGCGCCAGCAGTCAACCGACTAGAAAGTTCTTC. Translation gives CASSQPTRKFF.

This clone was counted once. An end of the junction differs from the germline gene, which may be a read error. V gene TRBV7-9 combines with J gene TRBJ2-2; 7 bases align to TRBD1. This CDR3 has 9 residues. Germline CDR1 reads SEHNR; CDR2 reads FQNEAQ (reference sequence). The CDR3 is CASTLDREF. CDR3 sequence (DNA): TGTGCCAGCACCCTTGACAGGGAATTT.

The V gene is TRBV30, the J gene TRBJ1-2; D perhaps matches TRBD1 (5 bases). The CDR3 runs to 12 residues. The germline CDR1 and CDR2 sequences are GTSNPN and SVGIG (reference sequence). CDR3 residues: CAIDSFNYGYTF. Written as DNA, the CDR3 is TGTGCGATAGACAGCTTTAACTATGGCTACACCTTC.

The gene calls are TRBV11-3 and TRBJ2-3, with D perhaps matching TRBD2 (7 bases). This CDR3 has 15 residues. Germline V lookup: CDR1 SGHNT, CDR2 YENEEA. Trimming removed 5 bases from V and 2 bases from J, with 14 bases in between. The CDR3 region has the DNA TGTGCCAGCAGCCCCGGCGGGGGCGTCACAGATACGCAGTATTTT. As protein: CASSPGGGVTDTQYF.

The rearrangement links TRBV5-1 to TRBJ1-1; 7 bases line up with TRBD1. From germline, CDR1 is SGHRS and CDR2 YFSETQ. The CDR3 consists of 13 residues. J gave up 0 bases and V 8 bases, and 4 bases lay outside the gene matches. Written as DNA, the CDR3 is TGCGCCAGTTCCGGGACAGTGAACACTGAAGCTTTCTTT. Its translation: CASSGTVNTEAFF.

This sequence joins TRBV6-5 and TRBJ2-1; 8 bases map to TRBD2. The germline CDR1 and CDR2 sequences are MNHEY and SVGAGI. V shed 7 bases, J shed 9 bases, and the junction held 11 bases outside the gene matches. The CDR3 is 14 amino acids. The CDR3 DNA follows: TGTGCCAGCACCGTATACGGGGGGGCTTTTGAGCAGTTCTTC. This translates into CASTVYGGAFEQFF.

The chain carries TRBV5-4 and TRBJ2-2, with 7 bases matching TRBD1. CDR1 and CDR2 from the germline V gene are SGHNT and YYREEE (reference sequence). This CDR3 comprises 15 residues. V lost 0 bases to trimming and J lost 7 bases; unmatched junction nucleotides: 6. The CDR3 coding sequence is TGTGCCAGCAGCTTGGTACAGGGGAAAGACGGGGAGCTGTTTTTT. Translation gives CASSLVQGKDGELFF.

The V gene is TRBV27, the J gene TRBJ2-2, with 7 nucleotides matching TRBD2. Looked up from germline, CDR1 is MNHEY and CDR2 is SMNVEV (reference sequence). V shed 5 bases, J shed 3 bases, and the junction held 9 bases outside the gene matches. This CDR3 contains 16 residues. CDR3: CASSPSGRGYTGELFF. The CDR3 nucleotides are TGTGCCAGCAGTCCCTCAGGGCGGGGGTACACCGGGGAGCTGTTTTTT.

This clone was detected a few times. The CDR3 region is CASSSSGVNPVGQFF. CDR3 DNA sequence: TGTGCCAGCAGCTCAAGCGGGGTCAACCCAGTGGGGCAGTTCTTC. The chain recombines TRBV11-2 with TRBJ2-1; 7 positions agree with TRBD2. The CDR3 has 15 amino acids. Germline lookup yields CDR1 SGHAT and CDR2 FQNNGV. The V and J ends lost 4 bases and 12 bases, in that order; junction bases with no gene match: 15.

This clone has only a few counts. The CDR3 spells CASSQERENEKLFF. CDR3 DNA: TGTGCCAGCAGCCAAGAGAGGGAAAACGAAAAACTGTTTTTT. The rearrangement links TRBV4-2 to TRBJ1-4; D unresolved. The V and J ends lost 0 bases and 8 bases respectively, with 10 bases between them. Germline V gene lookup returns CDR1 LGHNA and CDR2 YNFKEQ. This CDR3 has 14 amino acids.